A selection of T cell receptor beta chains follows, all from one sample in a study of CD8+ T cells in alopecia areata. Produced via immunoSEQ multiplex PCR; TCRdb's table is partial and in-frame only. The sample shows around 160,000 clones, about nine tenths of them seen only once. The sample consisted of CD8+ T cells sorted from blood, taken at week 0. The receptors shown here come from a human donor with alopecia areata. The CDR3 runs from the conserved cysteine through the conserved F or W. The D gene is left open where the match is weak. Size tells how often a clone was seen (once, few, many) or the class of an expanded clone, and some rows leave it out.

v_call,j_call,clone_size,d_call,cdr3_nt,cdr3_aa
TRBV5-1,TRBJ2-7,-,-,TGCGCCAGCAGCTTCCCGCCGTCCTACGAGCAGTACTTC,CASSFPPSYEQYF
TRBV7-7,TRBJ2-2,-,-,TGTGCTAGGGACGACGGCACCGGGGAGCTGTTTTTT,CARDDGTGELFF
TRBV18,TRBJ2-1,-,TRBD2,TGTGCCAGCCGACTAGCGGGGGAAATCAATGAGCAGTTCTTC,CASRLAGEINEQFF
TRBV30,TRBJ2-1,-,TRBD2,TGTGCCTGGGTGGGGCTAGCGGAACTTTACAATGAGCAGTTCTTC,CAWVGLAELYNEQFF
TRBV28,TRBJ2-7,-,TRBD1,TGTGCCAGCAACCAGGGGGTCGCGTACGAGCAGTACTTC,CASNQGVAYEQYF
TRBV20-1,TRBJ2-5,-,-,TGCAGTGCACCTTCAGGGGAGACCCAGTACTTC,CSAPSGETQYF
TRBV11-2,TRBJ2-3,-,-,TGTGCCAGCAGCTTATTTTCACCCATGCTAGGAAGCACAGATACGCAGTATTTT,CASSLFSPMLGSTDTQYF
TRBV25-1,TRBJ2-3,once,-,TGTGCCAGCAGTCCCCCGTGGGACCGCCCTAGCACAGATACGCAGTATTTT,CASSPPWDRPSTDTQYF
TRBV7-9,TRBJ2-3,-,-,TGTGCCAGCACTGTACGGGACACCCACACAGATACGCAGTATTTT,CASTVRDTHTDTQYF
TRBV9,TRBJ2-2,-,-,TGTGCCAGCAGCGCTGCCGGACGGGAGAACACCGGGGAGCTGTTTTTT,CASSAAGRENTGELFF
TRBV5-6,TRBJ2-3,-,-,TGTGCCAGCAGCTTGGTGGGGCAGGGCCCGGATACGCAGTATTTT,CASSLVGQGPDTQYF
TRBV29-1,TRBJ2-2,-,TRBD1,TGCAGCGTTGAAGTAGACCGGACAGGGAGCACCGGGGAGCTGTTTTTT,CSVEVDRTGSTGELFF
TRBV2,TRBJ1-5,-,-,TGTGCCAGCACCATCCGGTACAATCAGCCCCAGCATTTT,CASTIRYNQPQHF
TRBV27,TRBJ2-7,-,TRBD2,TGTGCCAGCAGTTTCAGCGCCGCTAGCGGCTCCTACGAGCAGTACTTC,CASSFSAASGSYEQYF
TRBV27,TRBJ1-1,-,-,TGTGCCAGCAGTTTATCGTGGCAGGGAGACACTGAAGCTTTCTTT,CASSLSWQGDTEAFF